This T cell receptor (beta chain) was profiled in a study of T cells in Graves' hyperthyroidism and ophthalmopathy. Whole-study findings and limits: Ophthalmopathy got predicted by the model a median around six months before its onset.

TCR beta CDR3 region amplification was performed from RNA transcripts. The TCR CDR3 first-round RT-PCR relied on the HTBI primer set. One entry per CDR3 protein results from TCRdb running MiXCR on the multiplex PCR reads. The sample has fewer than 800,000 distinct CDR3 sequences; roughly 15% are singletons. Exclusions: uncontrolled infection, other autoimmune disease, pregnancy, lactation. The table lists this clonotype with a few counts. What it binds is unknown. The length of the CDR3 is 15 residues. Germline CDR1 and CDR2: MNHEY and SMNVEV (reference sequence). V was shortened by 6 bases and J by 0 bases, with 11 bases between the two germline ends.

Sequencing was carried out using blood. The source is a man younger than 30 with Graves' hyperthyroidism. The chain joins TRBV27 to TRBJ2-2; D ambiguous. The CDR3 region is CASRVETTNTGELFF. CDR3 nucleotide sequence: TGTGCCAGCAGAGTGGAAACTACGAACACCGGGGAGCTGTTTTTT.